This T cell receptor beta chain emerged from a study of T cells in Graves' hyperthyroidism and ophthalmopathy. General study results and limits: Peripheral blood also featured most of the thyroid clonotypes expanded above 0.001.

Authors of the study amplified TCR beta CDR3 regions from RNA transcripts. RT-PCR in the first round (using the HTBI primer set) targeted the TCR CDR3. TCRdb re-called the multiplex PCR reads with MiXCR, one entry per CDR3 protein. The repertoire holds just over 550,000 distinct CDR3 sequences, with about 45% as singletons. Trimming pared 2 bases from V and 1 base from J, leaving 10 bases between. The CDR3 loop spans 15 amino acids. From germline, CDR1 is SGDLS and CDR2 YYNGEE. Points on this clonotype: As yet, its antigen is unknown.

This sequence originates from a woman between 18 and 29 years old with Graves' hyperthyroidism. The sample was peripheral blood or thyroid tissue (not recorded which). The chain recombines TRBV9 with TRBJ1-3, with D possibly TRBD1 on 6 matching bases. The CDR3 nucleotides read TGTGCCAGCAGCGTCGCTCAGGGGTCTGGAAACACCATATATTTT. Translating gives CASSVAQGSGNTIYF.